Presented here are 5 T cell receptor beta chains from one specimen sequenced in a study of T cells in localized non-small cell lung cancer. TCRdb's table, derived via immunoSEQ multiplex PCR, lists solely in-frame clones and lacks some. The sample gives around 900 clones, less than 35% of which show up once; 12% is in the top ten. The starting material was normal lung tissue next to the tumor, obtained before any cancer treatment. Receptors originate from a woman aged 35-75 years with stage I squamous cell lung carcinoma.

The chain has TRBV30 and TRBJ2-1, with D possibly being TRBD1 (6 bases). V was pared by 4 bases and J by 3 bases, with 13 bases between. Germline V gene lookup returns CDR1 GTSNPN and CDR2 SVGIG (reference sequence). There are 14 residues in the CDR3. The CDR3 reads CAWIQGPNYNEQFF. The CDR3 nucleotides read TGTGCCTGGATACAGGGCCCAAACTACAATGAGCAGTTCTTC.

The V and J genes are TRBV9 and TRBJ2-3, with a weak D call TRBD2 (6 bases). The CDR3 runs to 16 residues. Between the trimmed V and J ends, which lost 3 bases and 5 bases, there was a span of 19 bases. Germline CDR1 SGDLS, CDR2 YYNGEE. In DNA form, the CDR3 reads TGTGCCAGCAGCGAGGAGGGGCTATCTATACGAGATACGCAGTATTTT. This translates into CASSEEGLSIRDTQYF.

This clone has a handful of counts. The V and J genes are TRBV11-3 and TRBJ2-3, with 7 positions matching TRBD2. Germline values: CDR1 SGHNT, CDR2 YENEEA. V was pared by 4 bases and J by 6 bases, with 7 bases of the junction left unmatched. The CDR3 length is 14 residues. CDR3 protein: CASSWRGLDDTQYF. Here the CDR3 DNA reads TGTGCCAGCAGCTGGCGGGGGTTGGACGATACGCAGTATTTT.

The chain has TRBV5-1 and TRBJ2-3; 9 positions match TRBD2. The CDR3 contains 17 residues. V trimming: 4 bases; J trimming: 0 bases; junction bases outside the gene matches: 9. Germline CDR1 SGHRS, CDR2 YFSETQ. The CDR3 coding sequence is TGCGCCAGCAGCCGAAGTAGCGGGGGCCCGAGCACAGATACGCAGTATTTT. The encoded protein is CASSRSSGGPSTDTQYF. Using reference TRBV5-1 and TRBJ2-3 for the parts outside the CDR3, the full variable domain is KAGVTQTPRYLIKTRGQQVTLSCSPISGHRSVSWYQQTPGQGLQFLFEYFSETQRNKGNFPGRFSGRQFSNSRSEMNVSTLELGDSALYLCASSRSSGGPSTDTQYFGPGTRLTVL.

This chain uses TRBV6-8 with TRBJ1-1; no reliable D call. CDR1 is MNHGY and CDR2 is SAAAGT in the germline V gene. Trimming took off 7 bases at V and 0 bases at J, with 12 bases between the two ends. The CDR3 spans 14 residues. The DNA of the CDR3 is TGTGCCAGCACGAGCAGCCTCATGAACACTGAAGCTTTCTTT. The encoded protein is CASTSSLMNTEAFF.